A selection of T cell receptor beta chains follows, all from one sample in a study of cytomegalovirus exposure and HLA in healthy donors. Method: immunoSEQ multiplex PCR; TCRdb's copy keeps in-frame clones and lacks some. The table has 100,000 or so clones, just under 95% seen once; the top ten hold 0.7% to 0.9%. The source material was PBMCs. These receptors were collected from a woman aged 18-30 years in good health and CMV-seronegative. Both conserved end residues are part of each CDR3. A D gene is named only where the DNA matches it firmly. Some rows have no size entry. The others give once, few or many, or a class for an expanded clone.

TRBJ1-5,-,TRBV5-6,TRBD1,TGTGCCAGCAGCCAGACAGGGAACGGTAATCAGCCCCAGCATTTT,CASSQTGNGNQPQHF
TRBJ2-1,-,TRBV9,TRBD2,TGTGCCAGCAGCCGACCTCTCGGACTAGCAAATTACAATGAGCAGTTCTTC,CASSRPLGLANYNEQFF
TRBJ2-7,-,TRBV2,TRBD1,TGTGCCAGCAGGATCGAGGGGACAGGGCTCACCTACGAGCAGTACTTC,CASRIEGTGLTYEQYF
TRBJ2-2,-,TRBV27,-,TGTGCCAGCAGTTCCTGGGACTCCAAGGACGGGGAGCTGTTTTTT,CASSSWDSKDGELFF
TRBJ2-7,-,TRBV6-5,TRBD2,TGTGCCAGCAGCAGACTAGCGGGCTACGAGCAGTACTTC,CASSRLAGYEQYF
TRBJ2-7,-,TRBV4-1,-,TGCGCCAGCAGCCAAGGGGGGTATGGGGATCGGAGGGGTAAGAACGAGCAGTACTTC,CASSQGGYGDRRGKNEQYF
TRBJ1-4,-,TRBV27,TRBD1,TGCAGGGGGGTGGAGGAAAAACTGTTTTTT,CRGVEEKLFF
TRBJ1-5,-,TRBV19,TRBD1,TGTGCCAGTAGTAGGGACAGCTTCACCTTGAGCAATCAGCCCCAGCATTTT,CASSRDSFTLSNQPQHF
TRBJ1-1,-,TRBV11-2,-,TGTGCCAGCAGCTTGGAGGGGACCCCGACCGGGGCTAACACTGAAGCTTTCTTT,CASSLEGTPTGANTEAFF
TRBJ1-6,-,TRBV11-3,TRBD1,TGTGCCAGCAGCTTAGATGGGGACAGCTCCTATAATTCACCCCTCCACTTT,CASSLDGDSSYNSPLHF
TRBJ1-1,-,TRBV29-1,TRBD1,TGCAGCGTGGTAACAGGGGTGGGGACTGAAGCTTTCTTT,CSVVTGVGTEAFF
TRBJ1-1,-,TRBV5-4,-,TGTGCCAGCAGCCCCGGGGGAAGGGTTGCGGAGGGAGCTTTCTTT,CASSPGGRVAEGAFF
TRBJ1-5,-,TRBV12-5,TRBD1,TGTGCTAGTGTCCCAGACACTGACAGGGGGCCTCAGCCCCAGCATTTT,CASVPDTDRGPQPQHF
TRBJ2-5,-,TRBV6-5,-,TGTGCCAGCAGAGACCTCCCCGAGGTCCAGTACTTC,CASRDLPEVQYF
TRBJ2-3,-,TRBV19,-,TGTGCCAGTAGTATTAGGGGGATCGGCACAGATACGCAGTATTTT,CASSIRGIGTDTQYF
TRBJ1-5,-,TRBV18,-,TGTGCCAGCTCACCAGATGGAGCGGGGGGTAGCAATCAGCCCCAGCATTTT,CASSPDGAGGSNQPQHF
TRBJ2-1,-,TRBV19,-,TGTGCCAGTAGTATAGATCTTACCCCCCGGGAGCAGTTCTTC,CASSIDLTPREQFF
TRBJ2-1,-,TRBV6-4,-,TGTGCCAGCAGTGAGGGGCCGGGTACTGAGCAGTTCTTC,CASSEGPGTEQFF
TRBJ1-1,few,TRBV2,-,TGTGCCAGCAGAAGGAGGGATGACAGAACTGAAGCTTTCTTT,CASRRRDDRTEAFF
TRBJ2-7,-,TRBV29-1,TRBD2,TGCAGCGTTCCCGGTCCCCATGCGGGGGACCGGGATGAGCAGTACTTC,CSVPGPHAGDRDEQYF
TRBJ2-1,-,TRBV19,-,TGTGCCAGTAGTGTTGTCCCGGGCAATGAGCAGTTCTTC,CASSVVPGNEQFF
TRBJ2-2,-,TRBV29-1,-,TGCAGCGTTCTTCGGAGCACCGGGGAGCTGTTTTTT,CSVLRSTGELFF
TRBJ2-2,-,TRBV2,TRBD1,TGTGCCAGCAGGGCCGGGACAGCCGACACCGGGGAGCTGTTTTTT,CASRAGTADTGELFF
TRBJ2-1,-,TRBV5-1,-,TGCGCCAGCAGCGCCGGGACTTGGGACCAAGACTCCTACAATGAGCAGTTCTTC,CASSAGTWDQDSYNEQFF
TRBJ2-7,-,TRBV28,TRBD1,TGTGCCAGCGGCCTGTGGACAGGGGGCAACGAGCAGTACTTC,CASGLWTGGNEQYF
TRBJ2-1,-,TRBV6-4,-,TGTGCCAGCAGTGCCGGGGAACCCTCCTACAATGAGCAGTTCTTC,CASSAGEPSYNEQFF
TRBJ1-2,-,TRBV9,-,TGTGCCAGCAGCGCAGCGGACGGCGTCTATGGCTACACCTTC,CASSAADGVYGYTF
TRBJ2-6,-,TRBV5-4,-,TGTGCCAGCAGCTTGGTTCCCGGCTCTGGGGCCAACGTCCTGACTTTC,CASSLVPGSGANVLTF
TRBJ2-1,-,TRBV27,-,TGTGCCAGCAGCCCGCGGGGCTACAATGAGCAGTTCTTC,CASSPRGYNEQFF
TRBJ2-7,-,TRBV14,TRBD2,TGTGCCAGCAGCCAAGGGAGCGGACTAGCGTACGAGCAGTACTTC,CASSQGSGLAYEQYF
TRBJ2-7,-,TRBV30,TRBD1,TGTGCCTGGGAACAGGGGGTGGGCTACGAGCAGTACTTC,CAWEQGVGYEQYF
TRBJ2-7,-,TRBV7-2,TRBD2,TGTGCCAGCAGCTTAAAAACGGGGGGAGAGCAGTACTTC,CASSLKTGGEQYF
TRBJ1-1,-,TRBV5-1,-,TGCGCCAGCATGGCGGAGTCCTGGGTTACTGAAGCTTTCTTT,CASMAESWVTEAFF
TRBJ2-5,-,TRBV30,TRBD2,TGTGCCTGGAGTGCGGGAGGGAGTTCACAAGAGACCCAGTACTTC,CAWSAGGSSQETQYF
TRBJ2-3,-,TRBV5-1,-,TGCGCCAGCAGCTTTAGGGGCGAAAGCACAGATACGCAGTATTTT,CASSFRGESTDTQYF
TRBJ2-2,-,TRBV27,TRBD2,TGTGCCAGCAGTTTATTGGGACTAATGAACACCGGGGAGCTGTTTTTT,CASSLLGLMNTGELFF
TRBJ2-7,once,TRBV7-8,TRBD1,TGTGCCAGCGCGACAGGGGTTGACGAGCAGTACTTC,CASATGVDEQYF
TRBJ2-3,-,TRBV18,TRBD2,TGTGCCAGCTCTCCGACTAGCGGGGGGCCAGATACGCAGTATTTT,CASSPTSGGPDTQYF
TRBJ1-2,-,TRBV19,TRBD1,TGTGCCAGTAGAGTGGGACAGAATAACTATGGCTACACCTTC,CASRVGQNNYGYTF
TRBJ2-6,-,TRBV10-1,TRBD1,TGCGCCAGCAGTCCCGGGACAGGGCCTGGGGCCAACGTCCTGACTTTC,CASSPGTGPGANVLTF
TRBJ2-3,-,TRBV9,TRBD1,TGTGCCAGCAGCGTCGACAGGGGTGGAGATACGCAGTATTTT,CASSVDRGGDTQYF
TRBJ2-1,-,TRBV18,TRBD2,TGTGCCAGCTCACCTACCACGGGGGGAAGGTACAATGAGCAGTTCTTC,CASSPTTGGRYNEQFF
TRBJ2-1,-,TRBV9,TRBD2,TGTGCCAGCAGCGTAGGGATAGCGGGGGGGCGCAGGAATGAGCAGTTCTTC,CASSVGIAGGRRNEQFF
TRBJ2-5,once,TRBV7-8,TRBD1,TGTGCCAGCAGCCCCAACGGACAGGGGGAGACCCAGTACTTC,CASSPNGQGETQYF
TRBJ2-5,-,TRBV7-6,-,TGTGCCAGCAGCCCGTGGGGGGAACATAGGGAGACCCAGTACTTC,CASSPWGEHRETQYF
TRBJ1-1,-,TRBV5-6,-,TGTGCCAGCAGACCCGCAAAGATGGGCACCACTGAAGCTTTCTTT,CASRPAKMGTTEAFF
TRBJ2-1,-,TRBV7-2,TRBD2,TGTGCCAGCAGCTTATGGGCTAGCGGGAATGAGCAGTTCTTC,CASSLWASGNEQFF